This paragraph reports one T cell receptor (beta chain). Its specificity is not known. The sample belongs to a study of cytomegalovirus exposure and HLA in healthy donors. Whole-study results and caveats: Later analysis suggested links between common viral pathogens and several top significant clusters.

CDR3 size: 15 residues. Trimming removed 4 bases at V and 1 base at J, with 14 bases between. Germline assignment: CDR1 MDHEN and CDR2 SYDVKM. A multiplex PCR was run with 60 Vbeta primers and 13 Jbeta primers. Data came from immunoSEQ multiplex PCR; TCRdb stores just in-frame clones and leaves some out. The sample holds tens of thousands of clones, around 80% seen once. This sequence was found in a man aged 25-45 years in good health and CMV-seronegative. The genes are TRBV28 and TRBJ2-7, with D unresolved. The specimen was PBMCs. CDR3 protein: CASSSLGFTSYEQYF. In DNA form, the CDR3 reads TGTGCCAGCAGTTCCCTCGGGTTTACTTCCTACGAGCAGTACTTC.